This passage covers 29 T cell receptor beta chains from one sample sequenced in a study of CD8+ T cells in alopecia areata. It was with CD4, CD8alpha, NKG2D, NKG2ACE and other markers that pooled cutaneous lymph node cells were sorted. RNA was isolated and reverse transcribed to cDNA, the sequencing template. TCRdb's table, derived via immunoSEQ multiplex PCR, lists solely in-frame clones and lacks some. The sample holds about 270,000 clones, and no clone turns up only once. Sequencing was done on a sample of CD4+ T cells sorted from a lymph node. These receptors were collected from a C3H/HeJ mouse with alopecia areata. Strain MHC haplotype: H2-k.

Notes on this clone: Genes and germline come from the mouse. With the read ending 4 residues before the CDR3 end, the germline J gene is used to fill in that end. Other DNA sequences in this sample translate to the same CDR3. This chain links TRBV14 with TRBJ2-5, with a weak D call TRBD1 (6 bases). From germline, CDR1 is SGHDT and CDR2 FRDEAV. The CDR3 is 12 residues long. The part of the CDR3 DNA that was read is TGTGCCAGCAGTTCAGGGGTTGAC. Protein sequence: CASSSGVD. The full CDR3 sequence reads CASSSGVDTQYF.

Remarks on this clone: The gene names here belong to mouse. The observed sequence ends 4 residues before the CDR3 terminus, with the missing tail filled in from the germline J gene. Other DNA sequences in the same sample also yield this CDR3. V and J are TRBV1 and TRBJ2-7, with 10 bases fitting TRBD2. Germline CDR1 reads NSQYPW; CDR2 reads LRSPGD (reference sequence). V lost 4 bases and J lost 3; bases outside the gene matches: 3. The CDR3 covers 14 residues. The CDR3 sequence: CTCSGTGGLYEQYF. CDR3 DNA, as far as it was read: TGCACCTGCAGTGGGACTGGGGGCCTCTAT.

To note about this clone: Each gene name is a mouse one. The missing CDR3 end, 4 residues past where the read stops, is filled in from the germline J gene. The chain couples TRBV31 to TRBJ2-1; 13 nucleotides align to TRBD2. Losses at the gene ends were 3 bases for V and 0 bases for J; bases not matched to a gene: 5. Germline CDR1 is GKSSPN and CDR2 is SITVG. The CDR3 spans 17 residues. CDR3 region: CAWSPGLGGFNYAEQFF. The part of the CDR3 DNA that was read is TGTGCCTGGAGCCCGGGACTGGGGGGGTTTAACTATGCT.

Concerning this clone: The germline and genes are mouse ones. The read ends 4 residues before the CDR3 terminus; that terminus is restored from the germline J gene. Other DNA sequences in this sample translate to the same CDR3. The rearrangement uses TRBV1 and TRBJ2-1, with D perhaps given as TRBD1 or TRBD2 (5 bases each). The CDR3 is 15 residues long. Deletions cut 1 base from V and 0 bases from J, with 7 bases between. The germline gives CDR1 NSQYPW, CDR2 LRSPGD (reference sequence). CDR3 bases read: TGCACCTGCAGTGCAGGGGGCCTTAACTATGCT. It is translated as CTCSAGGLNYA. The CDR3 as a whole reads CTCSAGGLNYAEQFF. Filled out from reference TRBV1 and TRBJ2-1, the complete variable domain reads VTLLEQNPRWRLVPRGQAVNLRCILKNSQYPWMSWYQQDLQKQLQWLFTLRSPGDKEVKSLPGADYLATRVTDTELRLQVANMSQGRTLYCTCSAGGLNYAEQFFGPGTRLTVL.

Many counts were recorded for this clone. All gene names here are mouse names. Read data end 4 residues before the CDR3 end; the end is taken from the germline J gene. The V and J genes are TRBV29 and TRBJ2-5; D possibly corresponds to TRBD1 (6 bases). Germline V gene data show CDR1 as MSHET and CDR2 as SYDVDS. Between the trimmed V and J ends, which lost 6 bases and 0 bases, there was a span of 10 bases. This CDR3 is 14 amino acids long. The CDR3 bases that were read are TGTGCTAGCAGGGGGACAATTAACCAAGAC. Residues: CASRGTINQD. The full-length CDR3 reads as CASRGTINQDTQYF.

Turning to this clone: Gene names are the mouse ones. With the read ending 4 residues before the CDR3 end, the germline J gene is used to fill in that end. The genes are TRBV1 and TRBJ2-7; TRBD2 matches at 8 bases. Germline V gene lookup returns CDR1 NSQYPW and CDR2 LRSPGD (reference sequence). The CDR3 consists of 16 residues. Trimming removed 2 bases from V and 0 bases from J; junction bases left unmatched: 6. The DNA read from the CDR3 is TGCACCTGCAGTGCAAGGGCTGGGGGGAGCTCCTAT. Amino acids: CTCSARAGGSSY. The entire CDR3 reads CTCSARAGGSSYEQYF.

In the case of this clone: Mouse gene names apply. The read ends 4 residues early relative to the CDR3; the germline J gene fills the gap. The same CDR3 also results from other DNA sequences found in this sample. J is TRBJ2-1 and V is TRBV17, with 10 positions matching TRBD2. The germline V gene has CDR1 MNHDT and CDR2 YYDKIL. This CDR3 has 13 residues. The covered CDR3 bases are TGTGCTAGCAGTAGCTGGGGGGGCGCT. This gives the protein CASSSWGGA. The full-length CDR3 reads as CASSSWGGAEQFF.

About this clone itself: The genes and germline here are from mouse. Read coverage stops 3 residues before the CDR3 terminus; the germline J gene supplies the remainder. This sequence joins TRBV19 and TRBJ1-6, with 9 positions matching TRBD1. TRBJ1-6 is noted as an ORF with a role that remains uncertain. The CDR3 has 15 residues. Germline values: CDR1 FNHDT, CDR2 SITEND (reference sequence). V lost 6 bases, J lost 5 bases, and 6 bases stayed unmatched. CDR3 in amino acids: CASTYRDRDNSPLYF. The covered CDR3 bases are TGTGCCAGCACTTACCGGGACAGGGATAATTCGCCC.

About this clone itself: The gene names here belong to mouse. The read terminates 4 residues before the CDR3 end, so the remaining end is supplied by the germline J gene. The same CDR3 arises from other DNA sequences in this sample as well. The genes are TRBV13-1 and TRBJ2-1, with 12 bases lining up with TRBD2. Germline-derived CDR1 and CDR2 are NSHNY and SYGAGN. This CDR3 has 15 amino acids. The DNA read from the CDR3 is TGTGCCAGCAGTGATGCAGGACTGGGGGGGGCT. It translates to CASSDAGLGGA. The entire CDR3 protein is CASSDAGLGGAEQFF.

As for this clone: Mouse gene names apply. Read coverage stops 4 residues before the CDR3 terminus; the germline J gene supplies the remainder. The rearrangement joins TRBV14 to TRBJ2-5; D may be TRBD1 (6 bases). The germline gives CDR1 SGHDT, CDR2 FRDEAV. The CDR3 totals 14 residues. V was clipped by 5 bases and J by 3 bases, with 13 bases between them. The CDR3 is CASSRPGQQDTQYF. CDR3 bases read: TGTGCCAGCAGCCGACCGGGACAACAAGAC. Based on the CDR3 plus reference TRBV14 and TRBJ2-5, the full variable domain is EAGVTQSPRYAVLQEGQAVSFWCDPISGHDTLYWYQQPRDQGPQLLVYFRDEAVIDNSQLPSDRFSAVRPKGTNSTLKIQSAKQGDTATYLCASSRPGQQDTQYFGPGTRLLVL.

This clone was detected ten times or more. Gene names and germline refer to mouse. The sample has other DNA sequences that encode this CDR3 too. The part of the CDR3 DNA that was read is TGTGCTAGCAGTAGATCCGGGGGGAACACCGGG. This codes for CASSRSGGNTG. The whole CDR3 protein reads CASSRSGGNTGQLYF. V is TRBV17 and J is TRBJ2-2; a weak D match, TRBD2 (6 bases). The CDR3 end is not reached by the read, which stops 4 residues before it; the germline J gene fills it in. The germline CDR1 and CDR2 sequences are MNHDT and YYDKIL. V was shortened by 2 bases and J by 2 bases, with 9 bases between the two germline ends. The CDR3 extends over 15 amino acids.

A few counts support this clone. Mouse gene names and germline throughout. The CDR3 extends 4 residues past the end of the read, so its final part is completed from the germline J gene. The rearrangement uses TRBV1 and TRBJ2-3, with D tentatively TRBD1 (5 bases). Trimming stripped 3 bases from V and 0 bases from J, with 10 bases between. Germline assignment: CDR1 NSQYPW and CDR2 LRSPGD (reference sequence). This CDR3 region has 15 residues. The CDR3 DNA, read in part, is TGCACCTGCAGTGCCCCGGACACTAGTGCAGAA. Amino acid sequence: CTCSAPDTSAE. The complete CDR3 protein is CTCSAPDTSAETLYF.

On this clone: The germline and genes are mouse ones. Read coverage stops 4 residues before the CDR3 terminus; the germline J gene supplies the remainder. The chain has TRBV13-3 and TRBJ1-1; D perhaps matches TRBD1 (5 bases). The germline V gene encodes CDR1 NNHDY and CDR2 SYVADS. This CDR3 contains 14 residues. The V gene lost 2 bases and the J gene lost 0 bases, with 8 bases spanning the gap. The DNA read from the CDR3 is TGTGCCAGCAGTGAACGACAGACAAACACA. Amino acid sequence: CASSERQTNT. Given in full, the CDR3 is CASSERQTNTEVFF.

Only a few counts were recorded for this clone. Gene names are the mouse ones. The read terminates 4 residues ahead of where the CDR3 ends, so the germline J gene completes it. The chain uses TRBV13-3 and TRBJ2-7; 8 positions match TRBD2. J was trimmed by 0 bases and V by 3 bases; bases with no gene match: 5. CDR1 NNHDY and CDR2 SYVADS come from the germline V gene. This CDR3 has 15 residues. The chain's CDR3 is CASSGNWGSSYEQYF. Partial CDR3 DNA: TGTGCCAGCAGTGGAAACTGGGGGAGCTCCTAT.

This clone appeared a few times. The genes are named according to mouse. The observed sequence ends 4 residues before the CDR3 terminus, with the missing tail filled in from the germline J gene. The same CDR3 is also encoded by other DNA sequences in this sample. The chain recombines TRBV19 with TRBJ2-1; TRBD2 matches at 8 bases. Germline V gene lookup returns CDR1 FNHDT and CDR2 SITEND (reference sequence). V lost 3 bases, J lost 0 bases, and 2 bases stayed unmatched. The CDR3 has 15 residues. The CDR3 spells CASSKTGGNYAEQFF. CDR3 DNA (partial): TGTGCCAGCAGTAAAACTGGGGGTAACTATGCT.

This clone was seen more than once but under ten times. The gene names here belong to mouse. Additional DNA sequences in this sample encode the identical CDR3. CDR3 protein: CASSPTGGNSDYTF. The DNA read from the CDR3 is TGTGCCAGCAGCCCAACAGGGGGAAACTCC. The chain links TRBV5 to TRBJ1-2; 8 bases are shared with TRBD1. The read stops 4 residues short of the end of the CDR3; the missing end is completed from the germline J gene. This CDR3 is built from 14 residues. V lost 4 bases, J lost 1 base, and 2 bases stayed unmatched. Germline V gene data show CDR1 as LGHNA and CDR2 as YNLKQL (reference sequence).

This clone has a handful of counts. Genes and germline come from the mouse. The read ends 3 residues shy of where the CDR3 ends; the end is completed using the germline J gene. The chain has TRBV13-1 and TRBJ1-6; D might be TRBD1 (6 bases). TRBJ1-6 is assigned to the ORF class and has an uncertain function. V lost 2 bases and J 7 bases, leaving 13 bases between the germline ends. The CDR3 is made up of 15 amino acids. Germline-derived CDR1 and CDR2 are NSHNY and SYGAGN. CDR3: CASSEAGARNSPLYF. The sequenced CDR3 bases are TGTGCCAGCAGTGAGGCAGGGGCGAGGAATTCGCCC.

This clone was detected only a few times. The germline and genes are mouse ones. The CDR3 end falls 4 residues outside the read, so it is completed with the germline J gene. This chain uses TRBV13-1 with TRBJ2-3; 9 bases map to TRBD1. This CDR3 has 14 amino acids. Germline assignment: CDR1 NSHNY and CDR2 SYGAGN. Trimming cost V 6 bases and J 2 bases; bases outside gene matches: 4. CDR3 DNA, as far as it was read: TGTGCCAGCACTACAGGGGGCAATGCAGAA. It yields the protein CASTTGGNAE. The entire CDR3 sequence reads CASTTGGNAETLYF.

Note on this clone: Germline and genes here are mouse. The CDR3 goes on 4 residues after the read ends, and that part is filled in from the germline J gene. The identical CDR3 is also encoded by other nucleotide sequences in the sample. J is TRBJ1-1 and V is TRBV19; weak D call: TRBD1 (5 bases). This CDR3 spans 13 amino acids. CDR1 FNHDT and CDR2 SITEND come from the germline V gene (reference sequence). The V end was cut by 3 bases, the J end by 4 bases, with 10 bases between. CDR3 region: CASSTGGGTEVFF. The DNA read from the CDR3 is TGTGCCAGCAGTACGGGGGGGGGCACA.

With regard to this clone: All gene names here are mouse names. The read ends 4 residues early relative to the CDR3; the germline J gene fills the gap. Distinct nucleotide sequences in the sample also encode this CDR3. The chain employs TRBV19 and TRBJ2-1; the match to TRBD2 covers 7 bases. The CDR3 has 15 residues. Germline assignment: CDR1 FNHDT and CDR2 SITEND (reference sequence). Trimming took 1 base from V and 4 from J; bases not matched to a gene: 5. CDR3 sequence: CASSISAGGYAEQFF. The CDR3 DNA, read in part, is TGTGCCAGCAGTATATCGGCTGGGGGATATGCT.

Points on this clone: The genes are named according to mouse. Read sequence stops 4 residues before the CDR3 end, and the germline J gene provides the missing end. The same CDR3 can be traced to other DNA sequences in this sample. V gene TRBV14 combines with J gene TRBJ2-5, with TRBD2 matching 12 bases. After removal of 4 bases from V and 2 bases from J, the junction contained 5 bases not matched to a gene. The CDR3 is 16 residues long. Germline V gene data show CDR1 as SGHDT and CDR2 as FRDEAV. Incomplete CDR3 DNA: TGTGCCAGCAGTCTCGGGACTGGGGGGAGCCAAGAC. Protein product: CASSLGTGGSQD. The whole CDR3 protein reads CASSLGTGGSQDTQYF. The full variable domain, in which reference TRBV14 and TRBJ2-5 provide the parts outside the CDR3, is EAGVTQSPRYAVLQEGQAVSFWCDPISGHDTLYWYQQPRDQGPQLLVYFRDEAVIDNSQLPSDRFSAVRPKGTNSTLKIQSAKQGDTATYLCASSLGTGGSQDTQYFGPGTRLLVL.

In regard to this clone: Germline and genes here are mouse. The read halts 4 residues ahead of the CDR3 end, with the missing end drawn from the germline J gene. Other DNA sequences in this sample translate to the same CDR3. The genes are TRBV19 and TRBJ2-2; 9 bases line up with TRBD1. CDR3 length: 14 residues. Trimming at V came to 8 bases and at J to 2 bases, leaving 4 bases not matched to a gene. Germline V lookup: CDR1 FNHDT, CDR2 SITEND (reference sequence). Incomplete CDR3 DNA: TGTGCCAGAGGGACAGGGAGGAACACCGGG. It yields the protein CARGTGRNTG. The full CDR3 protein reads CARGTGRNTGQLYF.

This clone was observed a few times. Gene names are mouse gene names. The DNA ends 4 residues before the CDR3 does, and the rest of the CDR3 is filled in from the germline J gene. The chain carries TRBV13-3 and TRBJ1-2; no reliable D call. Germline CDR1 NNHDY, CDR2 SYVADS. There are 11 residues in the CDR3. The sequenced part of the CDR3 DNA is TGTGCCAGCAGTGAGTCATCC. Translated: CASSESS. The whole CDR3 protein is CASSESSDYTF.

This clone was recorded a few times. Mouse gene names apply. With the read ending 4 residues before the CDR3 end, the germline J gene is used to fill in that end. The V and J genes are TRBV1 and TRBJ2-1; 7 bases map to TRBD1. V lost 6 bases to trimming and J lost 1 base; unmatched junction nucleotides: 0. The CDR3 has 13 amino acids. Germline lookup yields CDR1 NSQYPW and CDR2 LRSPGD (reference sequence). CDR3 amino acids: CTCRTGNYAEQFF. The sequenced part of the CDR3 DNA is TGCACCTGCAGGACAGGGAACTATGCT.

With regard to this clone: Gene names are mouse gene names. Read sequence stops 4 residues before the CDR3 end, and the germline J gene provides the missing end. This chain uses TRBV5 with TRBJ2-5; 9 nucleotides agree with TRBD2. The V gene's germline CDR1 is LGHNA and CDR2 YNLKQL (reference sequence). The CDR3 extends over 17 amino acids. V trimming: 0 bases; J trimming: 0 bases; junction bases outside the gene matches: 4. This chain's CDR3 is CASSQDWGGLNQDTQYF. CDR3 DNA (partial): TGTGCCAGCAGCCAAGATTGGGGGGGCCTTAACCAAGAC.

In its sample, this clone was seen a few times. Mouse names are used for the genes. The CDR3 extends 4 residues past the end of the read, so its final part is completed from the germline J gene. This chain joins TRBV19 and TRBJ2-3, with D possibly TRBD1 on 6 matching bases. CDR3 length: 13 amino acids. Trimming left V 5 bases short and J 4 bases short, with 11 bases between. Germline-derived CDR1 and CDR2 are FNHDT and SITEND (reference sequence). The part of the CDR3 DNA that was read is TGTGCCAGCAGAATCGGGACAACAGAA. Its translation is CASRIGTTE. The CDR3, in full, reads CASRIGTTETLYF.

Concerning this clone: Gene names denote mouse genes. Partial CDR3 DNA: TGCACCTGCAGTGTGCCGGGACTGGGGTCGGCT. Its protein is CTCSVPGLGSA. The complete CDR3 sequence is CTCSVPGLGSAEQFF. The J gene is TRBJ2-1, the V gene TRBV1; 10 bases agree with TRBD2. The CDR3 end lies 4 residues beyond the end of the read and is filled in from the germline J gene. The CDR3 sequence is 15 residues long. Germline V gives CDR1 NSQYPW, CDR2 LRSPGD (reference sequence).

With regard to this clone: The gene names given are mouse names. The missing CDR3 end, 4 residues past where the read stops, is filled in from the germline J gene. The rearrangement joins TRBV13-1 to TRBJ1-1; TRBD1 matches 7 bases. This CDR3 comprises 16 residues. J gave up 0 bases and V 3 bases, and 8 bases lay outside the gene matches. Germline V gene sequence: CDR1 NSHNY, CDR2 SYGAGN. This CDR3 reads CASSGPSGGPNTEVFF. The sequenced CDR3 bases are TGTGCCAGCAGTGGTCCCTCAGGGGGTCCAAACACA.

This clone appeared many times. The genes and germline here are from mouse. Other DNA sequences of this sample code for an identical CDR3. CDR3: CASGDAAGYYAEQFF. The CDR3 bases that were read are TGTGCCAGCGGTGATGCTGCTGGGTACTATGCT. The rearrangement joins TRBV13-2 to TRBJ2-1, with D possibly TRBD2 on 5 matching bases. With the read ending 4 residues before the CDR3 end, the germline J gene is used to fill in that end. The CDR3 is 15 amino acids. Trimming took off 0 bases at V and 2 bases at J, with 9 bases between the two ends. The germline V gene encodes CDR1 NNHNN and CDR2 SYGAGS (reference sequence).